This T cell receptor (beta chain) was found in a study of Graves' ophthalmopathy and Graves' hyperthyroidism. Study overall: Hyperthyroidism showing no ophthalmopathy within 18 months of follow-up was stable. Notes on the study in general: The model flagged ophthalmopathy progression at around 70% sensitivity and around 72% specificity. Also, most clonotypes expanded in the thyroid above 0.001 frequency appeared in blood.

CDR1 and CDR2 (germline): SEHNR, FQNEAQ (reference sequence). The CDR3 totals 14 residues. The V end lost 6 bases, the J end lost 0 bases, and 12 bases lay between the germline ends. The hyperthyroidism patients had a new diagnosis of under 2 months' duration and were aged 18 to 65. Transcripts of RNA were the source for amplifying TCR beta CDR3 regions. First-round RT-PCR with HTBI primers preceded a second-round multiplex PCR. TCRdb passed the multiplex PCR reads through MiXCR, listing each CDR3 protein once. Among about 600,000 distinct CDR3 sequences listed, approximately 37% were seen once. This clonotype was counted many times. Its antigen is as yet unknown.

V and J are TRBV7-9 and TRBJ2-7; no clear D gene. Sample: peripheral blood or thyroid tissue (not recorded which). This receptor was obtained from an adult man with Graves' hyperthyroidism. In DNA, the CDR3 is TGTGCCAGCAGTGGATTGGGAAGCTCCTACGAGCAGTACTTC. Residues: CASSGLGSSYEQYF. Together with reference TRBV7-9 and TRBJ2-7, the CDR3 gives the full variable domain: DTGVSQNPRHKITKRGQNVTFRCDPISEHNRLYWYRQTLGQGPEFLTYFQNEAQLEKSRLLSDRFSAERPKGSFSTLEIQRTEQGDSAMYLCASSGLGSSYEQYFGPGTRLTVT.